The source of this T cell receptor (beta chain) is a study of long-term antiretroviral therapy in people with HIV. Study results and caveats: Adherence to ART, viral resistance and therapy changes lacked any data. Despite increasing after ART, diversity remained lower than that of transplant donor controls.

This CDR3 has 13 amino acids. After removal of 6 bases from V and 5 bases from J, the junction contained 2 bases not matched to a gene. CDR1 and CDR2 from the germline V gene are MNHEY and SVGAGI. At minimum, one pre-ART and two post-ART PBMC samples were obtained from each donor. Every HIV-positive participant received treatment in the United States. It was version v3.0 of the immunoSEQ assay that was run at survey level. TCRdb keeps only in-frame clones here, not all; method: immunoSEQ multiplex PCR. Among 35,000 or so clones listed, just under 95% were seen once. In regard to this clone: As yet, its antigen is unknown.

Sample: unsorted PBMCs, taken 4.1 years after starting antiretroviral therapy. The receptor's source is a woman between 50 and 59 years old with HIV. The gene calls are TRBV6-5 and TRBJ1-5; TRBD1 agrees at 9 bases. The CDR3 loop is CASSRDRDQPQHF. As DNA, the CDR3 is TGTGCCAGCAGCCGGGACAGGGATCAGCCCCAGCATTTT.